A selection of T cell receptor beta chains follows, all from one sample in a study of cytomegalovirus exposure and HLA in healthy donors. Assay: immunoSEQ multiplex PCR; the TCRdb copy retains only in-frame clones and omits some. The repertoire holds some 93,000 clones, with approximately 83% as singletons. Sequencing used PBMCs. These receptor sequences come from a man aged 45-60 years in good health and CMV-seronegative. Both conserved end residues are part of each CDR3. A D gene is named only where the DNA matches it firmly. Clone size appears in some rows only: once, few, many, or a class for an expanded clone.

TRBV7-3	NA	TRBJ2-4	TRBD1	TGTGCCAGCAGCCCGGGACAGCCTTCCAACATTCAGTACTTC	CASSPGQPSNIQYF
TRBV11-3	NA	TRBJ2-3	TRBD1	TGTGCCAGCAGCCCGGGCGGACAGGGGCCCACAGATACGCAGTATTTT	CASSPGGQGPTDTQYF
TRBV7-2	NA	TRBJ2-3	NA	TGTGCCAGCGGGCGGGTCTCCACGCAGTATTTT	CASGRVSTQYF
TRBV1	once	TRBJ1-3	NA	TGCACCAGCAGCCTACTTGGGGGACAGTCTGGAAACACCATATATTTT	CTSSLLGGQSGNTIYF
TRBV28	NA	TRBJ1-1	TRBD1	TGTGCCAGCAGCCATCGGGGGACAGGGGTAGGCGACACTGAAGCTTTCTTT	CASSHRGTGVGDTEAFF
TRBV28	NA	TRBJ2-1	NA	TGTGCCAGCGGATACTGGGGGGCGGGAGAGCCTGGTGAGCAGTTCTTC	CASGYWGAGEPGEQFF
TRBV7-3	NA	TRBJ2-1	NA	TGTGCCAGCAGCTCAGGGGGGACTAGGCAGTTCTTC	CASSSGGTRQFF
TRBV7-9	NA	TRBJ2-7	NA	TGTGCCAGCAGCTTAGGAGGGGAGGGGGGATCCTCCTACGAGCAGTACTTC	CASSLGGEGGSSYEQYF
TRBV4-2	NA	TRBJ2-7	TRBD2	TGTGCCAGCAGCCAAGAAACCCCTCTAGCGGTAATCTACGAGCAGTACTTC	CASSQETPLAVIYEQYF
TRBV6-1	NA	TRBJ1-1	NA	TGTGCCAGCCGCCCTGACAGAGGGGGGGGCACTGAAGCTTTCTTT	CASRPDRGGGTEAFF
TRBV7-9	NA	TRBJ1-3	NA	TGTGCCAGCAGCACGGGAGGCTCTGGAAACACCATATATTTT	CASSTGGSGNTIYF